The source of this T cell receptor beta chain is a study of blood T cell repertoires in COVID-19. Generated by immunoSEQ multiplex PCR, the TCRdb table keeps only in-frame clones and is missing some. The table records about 150,000 clones, roughly 83% of them present only once. The germline V gene encodes CDR1 SGHRS and CDR2 YFSETQ. This CDR3 is 18 amino acids long. With 5 bases removed from V and 0 bases from J, the gap between germline ends came to 18 bases. This sequence joins TRBV5-1 and TRBJ1-6, with TRBD1 as a possible D gene (6 bases). The sequenced material came from peripheral blood. The source is a woman in her sixties or seventies with COVID-19, enrolled during active disease. The DNA of the CDR3 is TGCGCCAGCAGAAACCGGGACACCGTAAGCTCCTATAATTCACCCCTCCACTTT. The encoded protein is CASRNRDTVSSYNSPLHF.